Listed here are 18 T cell receptor beta chains from one sample, sequenced in a study of siplizumab effects on memory and regulatory T cells. Libraries were prepared by immunoSEQ multiplex PCR; TCRdb keeps only in-frame clonotypes and omits some of them. Of fewer than 45,000 clones in the sample, roughly nine tenths were seen once. The sequenced material came from naive CD4+ T cells sorted from blood. These receptors all stem from a human donor in good health.

The chain carries TRBV5-1 and TRBJ1-1; D not certain. V was pared by 7 bases and J by 5 bases, with 15 bases between. The germline gives CDR1 SGHRS, CDR2 YFSETQ. This CDR3 comprises 13 residues. The chain's CDR3 is CASGEGSRTEAFF. The CDR3 coding sequence is TGCGCCAGCGGGGAAGGGTCGAGGACTGAAGCTTTCTTT.

The gene calls are TRBV18 and TRBJ2-2; the D gene is possibly TRBD1 (6 bases). CDR3 size: 15 residues. The germline gives CDR1 KGHSH, CDR2 LQKENI. Between the trimmed V and J ends, which lost 8 bases and 1 base, there was a span of 14 bases. This chain's CDR3 is CASGSRDMNTGELFF. The DNA of the CDR3 is TGTGCCAGCGGCAGCAGGGACATGAACACCGGGGAGCTGTTTTTT.

V is TRBV7-6 and J is TRBJ2-7, with D possibly being TRBD2 (5 bases). Trimming took off 5 bases at V and 2 bases at J, with 16 bases between the two ends. The CDR3 loop spans 15 amino acids. The germline V gene encodes CDR1 SGHVS and CDR2 FNYEAQ. As DNA, the CDR3 is TGTGCCAGCAGCCAAATGACTACCCCCACCTACGAGCAGTACTTC. Its translation is CASSQMTTPTYEQYF.

This sequence joins TRBV18 and TRBJ2-7, with 7 bases identical to TRBD1. The CDR3 has 14 residues. Trimming cost V 6 bases and J 2 bases; bases outside gene matches: 7. From germline, CDR1 is KGHSH and CDR2 LQKENI. The CDR3 DNA sequence: TGTGCCAGCTCTTCCGGGACAGCGGCCTACGAGCAGTACTTC. Protein sequence: CASSSGTAAYEQYF.

The rearrangement uses TRBV30 and TRBJ1-1; D gene unclear. V lost 3 bases and J 0 bases, leaving 8 bases between the germline ends. This CDR3 has 13 amino acids. Germline assignment: CDR1 GTSNPN and CDR2 SVGIG (reference sequence). CDR3 coding DNA: TGTGCCTGGAGGCCCACTCTGAACACTGAAGCTTTCTTT. As protein: CAWRPTLNTEAFF.

This chain connects TRBV2 to TRBJ2-5; D tentatively fits TRBD1 or TRBD2 (5 bases each). Trimming pared 6 bases from V and 1 base from J, leaving 9 bases between. CDR1 SNHLY and CDR2 FYNNEI come from the germline V gene. CDR3 length: 13 amino acids. CDR3 region: CASSGDLQETQYF. CDR3 nucleotide sequence: TGTGCCAGCAGCGGGGACCTCCAAGAGACCCAGTACTTC.

The rearrangement links TRBV30 to TRBJ2-5; no clear D. The end of the DNA fits TRBJ2-7 better, so the J call may be wrong. The CDR3 consists of 16 residues. Germline assignment: CDR1 GTSNPN and CDR2 SVGIG (reference sequence). In DNA form, the CDR3 reads TGTGCCTGGAGGACCCCTGGGGTTTCATTTCCCTACGAGCAGTACTTC. It translates to CAWRTPGVSFPYEQYF.

The chain combines TRBV6-1 with TRBJ2-2, with TRBD2 matching over 11 bases. There are 17 residues in the CDR3. The germline V gene encodes CDR1 MNHNS and CDR2 SASEGT. J was trimmed by 6 bases and V by 4 bases; bases with no gene match: 10. The CDR3 loop is CASSGGLAGGRAGELFF. The CDR3 bases are TGTGCCAGCAGTGGAGGCCTAGCGGGGGGCCGGGCCGGGGAGCTGTTTTTT.

This clone was seen a handful of times. V is TRBV11-2 and J is TRBJ1-5; possible D gene TRBD1, 6 bases. Germline-derived CDR1 and CDR2 are SGHAT and FQNNGV. The CDR3 has 14 amino acids. Trimming removed 3 bases from V and 6 bases from J, with 12 bases in between. CDR3 sequence (DNA): TGTGCCAGCAGCTTCCAGGGGTCAGGTCAGCCCCAGCATTTT. It codes for CASSFQGSGQPQHF.

CDR3 DNA: TGCGCCAGCAGCACCTCATTAGCGGGCTACGAGCAGTACTTC. It translates to CASSTSLAGYEQYF. The rearrangement links TRBV5-1 to TRBJ2-7; 7 bases map to TRBD2. This CDR3 contains 14 residues. Germline loops: CDR1 SGHRS, CDR2 YFSETQ. Trimming cost V 4 bases and J 3 bases; bases outside gene matches: 7.

This clone was counted once. This chain links TRBV30 with TRBJ2-5; TRBD1 is a possible D gene (7 bases). The CDR3 runs 14 residues. The V end was cut by 0 bases, the J end by 4 bases, with 12 bases between. Germline assignment: CDR1 GTSNPN and CDR2 SVGIG (reference sequence). The CDR3 spells CAWSVNRGGETQYF. DNA of the CDR3: TGTGCCTGGAGTGTAAACAGGGGAGGAGAGACCCAGTACTTC.

The chain combines TRBV19 with TRBJ2-7; D unclear. There are 13 residues in the CDR3. V was shortened by 3 bases and J by 1 base, with 7 bases between the two germline ends. Germline assignment: CDR1 LNHDA and CDR2 SQIVND (reference sequence). CDR3: CASSIGNSYEQYF. CDR3 in DNA: TGTGCCAGTAGTATCGGAAATTCCTACGAGCAGTACTTC.

This clone was found once. The chain is built from TRBV23-1 and TRBJ1-4, with TRBD1 as a possible D gene (5 bases). TRBV23-1 is an ORF; its function is uncertain. V was shortened by 0 bases and J by 2 bases, with 10 bases between the two germline ends. CDR3 size: 16 residues. The CDR3 DNA reads as TGCGCCAGCAGTCAATCCCCGGGACCCACTAATGAAAAACTGTTTTTT. Amino acids: CASSQSPGPTNEKLFF.

In this sample, this clone turned up a few times. This chain connects TRBV20-1 to TRBJ1-1, with a weak D call TRBD1 (6 bases). The CDR3 extends over 11 amino acids. Trimming removed 6 bases from V and 11 bases from J, with 16 bases in between. Germline CDR1 and CDR2: DFQATT and SNEGSKA (reference sequence). The CDR3 protein is CSAIEDSRAFF. DNA for the CDR3: TGCAGTGCCATAGAGGACAGCCGGGCTTTCTTT.

V usage is TRBV5-8 and J usage is TRBJ2-1, with 7 bases identical to TRBD1. CDR1 and CDR2 (germline): SGHTS, YDEGEE. The V gene end was trimmed by 0 bases and the J gene end by 1 base; junction bases not matched to a gene: 1. The CDR3 spans 15 residues. The CDR3 sequence: CASSLDRGSYNEQFF. CDR3 in DNA: TGTGCCAGCAGCTTGGACAGGGGATCCTACAATGAGCAGTTCTTC. The entire variable domain, with the rest obtained from reference TRBV5-8 and TRBJ2-1, is as follows: EAGVTQSPTHLIKTRGQQATLRCSPISGHTSVYWYQQALGLGLQFLLWYDEGEERNRGNFPPRFSGRQFPNYSSELNVNALELEDSALYLCASSLDRGSYNEQFFGPGTRLTVL.

This clone was seen a few times. The chain couples TRBV4-1 to TRBJ1-4, with TRBD1 matching over 7 bases. Germline assignment: CDR1 MGHRA and CDR2 YSYEKL. Trimming took 0 bases from V and 4 from J; bases not matched to a gene: 5. The CDR3 is 16 residues long. CDR3 protein: CASSQDQDRLNEKLFF. CDR3 bases: TGCGCCAGCAGCCAAGATCAGGACAGGCTTAATGAAAAACTGTTTTTT.

This clone occurred once. The chain uses TRBV6-6 and TRBJ2-5; 7 bases are a match to TRBD2. Germline CDR1 reads MNHNY; CDR2 reads SVGAGI (reference sequence). The CDR3 extends over 15 amino acids. Trimming took 5 bases from V and 3 from J; bases not matched to a gene: 9. Here the CDR3 DNA reads TGTGCCAGCAGTGGTCCGGGACTAACCAAAGAGACCCAGTACTTC. Translating gives CASSGPGLTKETQYF.

The chain employs TRBV19 and TRBJ2-5; 7 nucleotides align to TRBD2. Per the germline V gene, CDR1 is LNHDA and CDR2 is SQIVND (reference sequence). The CDR3 loop spans 15 amino acids. J gave up 1 base and V 2 bases, and 4 bases lay outside the gene matches. The CDR3 protein is CASSIRGRGQETQYF. CDR3 sequence (DNA): TGTGCCAGTAGTATACGGGGGAGGGGCCAAGAGACCCAGTACTTC.